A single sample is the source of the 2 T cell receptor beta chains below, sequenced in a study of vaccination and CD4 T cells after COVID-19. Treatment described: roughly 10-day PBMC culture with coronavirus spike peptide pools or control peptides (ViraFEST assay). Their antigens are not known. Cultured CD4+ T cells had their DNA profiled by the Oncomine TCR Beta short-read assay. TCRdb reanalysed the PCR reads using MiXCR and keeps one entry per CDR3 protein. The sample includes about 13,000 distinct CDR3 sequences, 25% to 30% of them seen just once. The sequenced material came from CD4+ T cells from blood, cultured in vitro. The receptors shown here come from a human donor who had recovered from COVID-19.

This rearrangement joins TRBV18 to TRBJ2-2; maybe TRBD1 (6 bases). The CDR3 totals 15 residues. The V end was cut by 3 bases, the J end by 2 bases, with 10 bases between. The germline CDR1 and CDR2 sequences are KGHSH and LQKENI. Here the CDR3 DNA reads TGTGCCAGCTCACCCGGGACACCTAACACCGGGGAGCTGTTTTTT. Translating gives CASSPGTPNTGELFF.

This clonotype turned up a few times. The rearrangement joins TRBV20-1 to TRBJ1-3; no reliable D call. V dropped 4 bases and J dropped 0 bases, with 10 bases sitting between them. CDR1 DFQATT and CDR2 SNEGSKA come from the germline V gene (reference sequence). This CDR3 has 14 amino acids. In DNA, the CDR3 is TGCAGTGCTACTCCGTCCAGCTCTGGAAACACCATATATTTT. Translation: CSATPSSSGNTIYF.